This TCR beta chain was captured in a study of blood T cell repertoires in COVID-19. Per the original data handling: The assay estimated nucleated cells by amplifying reference gene primers. Using immunoSEQ multiplex PCR, the repertoire was profiled, and TCRdb retains in-frame clones only, with some absent. V and J calls and clone size are given by that table; D and trimming were obtained from the DNA. The data contain 150,000 to 200,000 clones, 75% to 80% of them singletons. Germline CDR1 is SEHNR and CDR2 is FQNEAQ (reference sequence). The CDR3 contains 12 residues. Trimming pared 0 bases from V and 7 bases from J, leaving 6 bases between.

This clonotype was sampled from a woman over 75 with acute or convalescent COVID-19. The chain uses TRBV7-9 and TRBJ1-2; D unclear. The sample comprised peripheral blood. The CDR3 spells CASSLASGGYTF. The CDR3 DNA is TGTGCCAGCAGCTTAGCTAGCGGTGGCTACACCTTC.